These 21 T cell receptor beta chains were all obtained from the same sample, sequenced in a study of cytomegalovirus exposure and HLA in healthy donors. PCR involved 60 Vbeta and 13 Jbeta primers. TCRdb keeps only in-frame clones here, not all; method: immunoSEQ multiplex PCR. The sample carries 250,000 to 350,000 clones, roughly 70% recorded once. Sequenced sample: PBMCs. These receptor sequences come from a female donor in good health and CMV-seronegative.

V gene TRBV5-1 combines with J gene TRBJ2-2; D might be TRBD2 (7 bases). The CDR3 contains 15 residues. Germline V gene sequence: CDR1 SGHRS, CDR2 YFSETQ. Trimming removed 2 bases at V and 3 bases at J, with 11 bases between. CDR3 in DNA: TGCGCCAGCAGCTTCAGGGGAGGGCACACCGGGGAGCTGTTTTTT. Translation: CASSFRGGHTGELFF.

V usage is TRBV15 and J usage is TRBJ1-4, with D perhaps matching TRBD1 (6 bases). V dropped 5 bases and J dropped 10 bases, with 17 bases sitting between them. The CDR3 extends over 14 amino acids. Looked up from germline, CDR1 is LNHNV and CDR2 is YYDKDF (reference sequence). The CDR3 loop reads CATSSGRGQGKLFF. The CDR3 DNA follows: TGTGCCACCAGCTCCGGGCGGGGGCAAGGAAAACTGTTTTTT.

This clone was counted once. J is TRBJ1-1 and V is TRBV27, with 8 bases identical to TRBD1. The CDR3 runs to 15 residues. The junction had 4 bases not matched to a gene; V was cut back by 4 bases and J by 0 bases. Germline V lookup: CDR1 MNHEY, CDR2 SMNVEV (reference sequence). The CDR3 DNA is TGTGCCAGCAGTTCTCGGACAGGGATGAACACTGAAGCTTTCTTT. Protein: CASSSRTGMNTEAFF.

As to this clone: The same CDR3 is also encoded by other DNA sequences in this sample. The V and J genes are TRBV4-2 and TRBJ1-1; D gene unclear. The CDR3 covers 15 residues. Between the trimmed V and J ends, which lost 0 bases and 2 bases, there was a span of 10 bases. CDR1 is LGHNA and CDR2 is YNFKEQ in the germline V gene. The CDR3 protein is CASSQDPRGNTEAFF. The DNA of the CDR3 is TGTGCCAGCAGCCAAGATCCGCGGGGAAACACTGAAGCTTTCTTT.

In nucleotides, the CDR3 is TGTGCCAGCAGCCATAGACAGGGCCTGATCGATGAGCAGTTCTTC. As protein: CASSHRQGLIDEQFF. The chain joins TRBV7-7 to TRBJ2-1, with 7 nucleotides matching TRBD1. The CDR3 totals 15 residues. V was pared by 5 bases and J by 8 bases, with 12 bases of the junction left unmatched. Per germline, CDR1 SSHAT and CDR2 FNYEAQ (reference sequence). Full variable domain (remainder filled in from reference TRBV7-7 and TRBJ2-1): GAGVSQSPRYKVTKRGQDVTLRCDPISSHATLYWYQQALGQGPEFLTYFNYEAQPDKSGLPSDRFSAERPEGSISTLTIQRTEQRDSAMYRCASSHRQGLIDEQFFGPGTRLTVL.

The V gene is TRBV11-2, the J gene TRBJ2-7; D is possibly TRBD2 (5 bases). Germline V gene data show CDR1 as SGHAT and CDR2 as FQNNGV. CDR3 length equals 15 residues. V shed 4 bases and J shed 0 bases, with 13 bases lying between them. The CDR3 DNA reads TGTGCCAGCAGCTCGAGAGGGCTCATCTCCTACGAGCAGTACTTC. It yields the protein CASSSRGLISYEQYF.

The chain couples TRBV29-1 to TRBJ2-1; 7 bases fit TRBD1. The CDR3 runs to 14 residues. Trimming cost V 2 bases and J 8 bases; bases outside gene matches: 9. CDR1 is SQVTM and CDR2 is ANQGSEA in the germline V gene. The CDR3 is CSVEKSTQGDEQFF. CDR3 sequence (DNA): TGCAGCGTTGAAAAGAGTACCCAGGGGGATGAGCAGTTCTTC.

CDR3 nucleotides: TGTGCCAGCAGTGATGCTCCGAGTGGAGCGGGAGGCGATGAGCAGTTCTTC. Translating it yields CASSDAPSGAGGDEQFF. This sequence joins TRBV25-1 and TRBJ2-1, with 9 bases matching TRBD2. CDR3 size: 17 residues. Germline CDR1 reads MGHDK; CDR2 reads SYGVNS. V lost 3 bases to trimming and J lost 8 bases; unmatched junction nucleotides: 14.

In this sample, this clone turned up a few times. The junction shows a germline mismatch at one end, possibly a read error. The sample holds other DNA sequences that translate to the same CDR3. V and J are TRBV7-9 and TRBJ1-1, with unresolved D. Germline V CDR1 and CDR2: SEHNR, FQNEAQ (reference sequence). The CDR3 has 12 residues. CDR3 amino acids: CSSSLGRTEAFF. The CDR3 DNA sequence: TGTTCCAGCAGCTTAGGGAGGACTGAAGCTTTCTTT.

V and J are TRBV7-9 and TRBJ1-1, with 9 nucleotides matching TRBD1. CDR3 length: 15 residues. Germline assignment: CDR1 SEHNR and CDR2 FQNEAQ (reference sequence). The V gene end was trimmed by 5 bases and the J gene end by 10 bases; junction bases not matched to a gene: 14. CDR3 sequence reads: CASSAQGTGSSGAFF. The CDR3 region has the DNA TGTGCCAGCAGCGCCCAAGGGACAGGGAGTTCCGGAGCTTTCTTT.

This clone was seen a single time. The gene calls are TRBV27 and TRBJ1-1, with D possibly matching TRBD1 (6 bases). There are 15 residues in the CDR3. V was clipped by 5 bases and J by 5 bases, with 18 bases between them. The germline gives CDR1 MNHEY, CDR2 SMNVEV (reference sequence). The CDR3 spells CASSLQGRGRTEAFF. The CDR3, as DNA: TGTGCCAGCAGTCTGCAGGGGAGGGGGAGAACTGAAGCTTTCTTT.

The chain joins TRBV5-4 to TRBJ1-1, with D possibly TRBD1 on 5 matching bases. Trimming pared 1 base from V and 6 bases from J, leaving 10 bases between. CDR3 size: 13 residues. In germline, CDR1 is SGHNT, CDR2 YYREEE (reference sequence). This CDR3 is CASSLRGVAEAFF. The CDR3 DNA follows: TGTGCCAGCAGCTTGAGGGGTGTGGCTGAAGCTTTCTTT.

The chain combines TRBV15 with TRBJ2-7; 11 nucleotides line up with TRBD2. J lost 2 bases, V lost 1 base, and 7 bases had no gene match. The CDR3 consists of 17 residues. Per the germline V gene, CDR1 is LNHNV and CDR2 is YYDKDF (reference sequence). The chain's CDR3 is CATSRGTSGSLPYEQYF. The CDR3 DNA is TGTGCCACCAGCAGAGGGACTAGCGGGTCCCTTCCCTACGAGCAGTACTTC.

The chain combines TRBV11-2 with TRBJ2-3, with TRBD2 matching over 11 bases. V gave up 6 bases and J gave up 5 bases; unmatched junction bases: 7. The CDR3 extends over 15 amino acids. Per germline, CDR1 SGHAT and CDR2 FQNNGV. The CDR3: CASRPLAGVRDTQYF. The CDR3 coding sequence is TGTGCCAGCAGACCACTAGCGGGAGTAAGAGATACGCAGTATTTT.

This chain connects TRBV2 to TRBJ2-1; TRBD1 matches at 9 bases. The germline gives CDR1 SNHLY, CDR2 FYNNEI. The CDR3 consists of 14 residues. V gave up 9 bases and J gave up 7 bases; unmatched junction bases: 10. As DNA, the CDR3 is TGTGCCAGTGTTGACAGGGGGTCTGAGAATGAGCAGTTCTTC. Translation gives CASVDRGSENEQFF. The full variable domain, rest sourced from reference TRBV2 and TRBJ2-1, is EPEVTQTPSHQVTQMGQEVILRCVPISNHLYFYWYRQILGQKVEFLVSFYNNEISEKSEIFDDQFSVERPDGSNFTLKIRSTKLEDSAMYFCASVDRGSENEQFFGPGTRLTVL.

This chain uses TRBV19 with TRBJ1-3; 9 nucleotides match TRBD1. V was pared by 6 bases and J by 4 bases, with 10 bases of the junction left unmatched. CDR1 is LNHDA and CDR2 is SQIVND in the germline V gene (reference sequence). The CDR3 totals 16 residues. CDR3 DNA: TGTGCCAGTAGCCCCCGGGACAGGGCACTCGGAAACACCATATATTTT. Translation: CASSPRDRALGNTIYF.

The J gene is TRBJ2-1, the V gene TRBV7-3; TRBD2 matches 11 bases. There are 15 residues in the CDR3. Germline CDR1 reads SGHTA; CDR2 reads FQGTGA. V shed 1 base, J shed 7 bases, and the junction held 3 bases outside the gene matches. The CDR3 protein is CASSLKLAGANEQFF. For the CDR3, the DNA is TGTGCCAGCAGCTTAAAACTAGCGGGAGCAAATGAGCAGTTCTTC.

The V gene is TRBV19, the J gene TRBJ2-3, with D unresolved. The CDR3 has 15 amino acids. Germline V gene sequence: CDR1 LNHDA, CDR2 SQIVND (reference sequence). V lost 6 bases and J lost 1, with 14 bases in between. The CDR3 DNA reads as TGTGCCAGTAGCTGGTTTAATTCGGGCACAGATACGCAGTATTTT. This gives the protein CASSWFNSGTDTQYF.

V usage is TRBV11-1 and J usage is TRBJ2-4; 7 positions match TRBD1. Germline assignment: CDR1 SGHAT and CDR2 FQDESV (reference sequence). J lost 3 bases, V lost 0 bases, and 2 bases had no gene match. CDR3 length: 15 amino acids. This chain's CDR3 is CASSLAGTVKNIQYF. The CDR3 nucleotides are TGTGCCAGCAGCTTAGCAGGGACAGTCAAAAACATTCAGTACTTC.

This clone came up a few times. The J gene is TRBJ1-1, the V gene TRBV28; tentative D call: TRBD1 (6 bases). The V end was cut by 2 bases, the J end by 1 base, with 8 bases between. The CDR3 has 14 residues. From germline, CDR1 is MDHEN and CDR2 SYDVKM. The CDR3 DNA sequence: TGTGCCAGCAGTTTAGCGGGGGCGAACACTGAAGCTTTCTTT. It encodes CASSLAGANTEAFF.

This clone was seen only a few times. The gene calls are TRBV19 and TRBJ2-1; TRBD2 matches at 8 bases. The CDR3 is 15 amino acids. Germline CDR1 is LNHDA and CDR2 is SQIVND (reference sequence). Trimming at V came to 6 bases and at J to 3 bases, leaving 7 bases not matched to a gene. CDR3 bases: TGTGCCAGTAGGAGAGCGGGAGTAGACTACAATGAGCAGTTCTTC. It yields the protein CASRRAGVDYNEQFF.